The next 26 T cell receptor beta chains were all read from a single sample in a study of cytomegalovirus exposure and HLA in healthy donors. Researchers ran the PCR with 60 Vbeta and 13 Jbeta primers. Some clones are missing from TCRdb's copy, which holds only in-frame ones; the method was immunoSEQ multiplex PCR. The table shows approximately 160,000 clones, with around 76% occurring only once. Material: PBMCs. The receptor set was obtained from a girl aged 10-17 years in good health and CMV-seropositive.

The rearrangement uses TRBV29-1 and TRBJ1-2; D remains ambiguous. Deletions cut 3 bases from V and 4 bases from J, with 3 bases between. The CDR3 runs to 10 residues. Germline values: CDR1 SQVTM, CDR2 ANQGSEA. The CDR3 loop reads CSVDGYGYTF. In DNA, the CDR3 is TGCAGCGTTGACGGCTATGGCTACACCTTC.

The CDR3 region is CASSTGQGAGGYTF. The CDR3 DNA sequence: TGTGCCAGCAGCACGGGACAGGGGGCTGGGGGCTACACCTTC. The genes are TRBV28 and TRBJ1-2, with 12 bases aligning to TRBD1. The trim removed 6 bases at V and 8 bases at J, leaving 7 bases unmatched. The CDR3 has 14 residues. Germline V lookup: CDR1 MDHEN, CDR2 SYDVKM.

A single count supports this clone. The rearrangement joins TRBV7-3 to TRBJ1-1; D is perhaps TRBD1 (5 bases). The germline V gene encodes CDR1 SGHTA and CDR2 FQGTGA. The CDR3 length is 16 residues. V was shortened by 7 bases and J by 0 bases, with 18 bases between the two germline ends. This CDR3 is CASNKSMTAVNTEAFF. CDR3 DNA: TGTGCCAGCAACAAATCTATGACAGCAGTGAACACTGAAGCTTTCTTT.

This chain connects TRBV6-5 to TRBJ2-5; TRBD1 might be the D (7 bases). The CDR3 covers 13 residues. Trimming left V 8 bases short and J 3 bases short, with 13 bases between. Germline V gene sequence: CDR1 MNHEY, CDR2 SVGAGI. This CDR3 reads CASSSGGKETQYF. The CDR3, as DNA: TGTGCCAGCTCGTCAGGGGGGAAAGAGACCCAGTACTTC.

The chain carries TRBV6-1 and TRBJ1-1; tentatively, D is TRBD1 (6 bases). CDR3 length equals 13 residues. Germline V CDR1 and CDR2: MNHNS, SASEGT. The V end was cut by 8 bases, the J end by 5 bases, with 15 bases between. DNA for the CDR3: TGTGCCAGCGCCTGGGACATCGGAACTGAAGCTTTCTTT. Translation: CASAWDIGTEAFF.

The chain joins TRBV30 to TRBJ1-1; tentative D call: TRBD1 (5 bases). With 3 bases removed from V and 4 bases from J, the gap between germline ends came to 9 bases. This CDR3 spans 12 amino acids. The V gene's germline CDR1 is GTSNPN and CDR2 SVGIG (reference sequence). The CDR3 DNA reads as TGTGCCTGGAGGGGGGGAAGCACTGAAGCTTTCTTT. Amino acid sequence: CAWRGGSTEAFF. The whole variable domain, filled in from reference TRBV30 and TRBJ1-1, reads SQTIHQWPATLVQPVGSPLSLECTVEGTSNPNLYWYRQAAGRGLQLLFYSVGIGQISSEVPQNLSASRPQDRQFILSSKKLLLSDSGFYLCAWRGGSTEAFFGQGTRLTVV.

The chain links TRBV7-9 to TRBJ1-2; D is possibly TRBD1 (6 bases). CDR3 size: 14 residues. The V gene's germline CDR1 is SEHNR and CDR2 FQNEAQ (reference sequence). The V and J ends lost 7 bases and 7 bases respectively, with 19 bases between them. The CDR3 spells CASNRPGGKGGYTF. The CDR3 coding sequence is TGTGCCAGCAACCGTCCGGGGGGCAAGGGTGGCTACACCTTC.

This chain connects TRBV11-2 to TRBJ2-3, with a tentative D call TRBD2 (5 bases). CDR3 length equals 15 residues. From germline, CDR1 is SGHAT and CDR2 FQNNGV. V shed 6 bases and J shed 3 bases, with 16 bases lying between them. The CDR3 DNA is TGTGCCAGCAGTATACGGGGTTATGGGACAGATACGCAGTATTTT. Translated, it gives CASSIRGYGTDTQYF.

The chain combines TRBV5-5 with TRBJ2-3, with 10 nucleotides matching TRBD2. The length of the CDR3 is 17 residues. Germline-derived CDR1 and CDR2 are SGHKS and YYEKEE (reference sequence). The V and J ends lost 0 bases and 1 base, in that order; junction bases with no gene match: 5. CDR3 sequence: CASSLARLAGGTDTQYF. The CDR3 nucleotides are TGTGCCAGCAGCTTGGCTCGGCTAGCGGGAGGCACAGATACGCAGTATTTT.

The sample holds a few counts of this clone. The chain links TRBV2 to TRBJ2-7; TRBD1 is a possible D gene (5 bases). Trimming removed 1 base from V and 0 bases from J, with 10 bases in between. CDR3 length: 15 amino acids. CDR1 and CDR2 (germline): SNHLY, FYNNEI. This CDR3 reads CASSEVAGISYEQYF. CDR3 bases: TGTGCCAGCAGTGAAGTGGCAGGGATCTCCTACGAGCAGTACTTC.

The V gene is TRBV12-1, the J gene TRBJ1-2. TRBV12-1 is a documented pseudogene. CDR3 length: 15 residues. CDR3 protein: CASSFSGVAGDGYTF. CDR3 in DNA: TGTGCCAGCAGCTTTTCTGGGGTGGCGGGGGATGGCTACACCTTC.

The chain couples TRBV2 to TRBJ1-3; D is possibly TRBD1 (6 bases). Germline assignment: CDR1 SNHLY and CDR2 FYNNEI. V was trimmed by 4 bases and J by 0 bases, leaving 28 bases between them. CDR3 length: 21 amino acids. The DNA of the CDR3 is TGTGCCAGCAGTGGCCAGCAGGGGAAGATCCAGACTGCATACTCTGGAAACACCATATATTTT. Protein sequence: CASSGQQGKIQTAYSGNTIYF.

The chain uses TRBV14 and TRBJ1-2; D unresolved. Germline V gene lookup returns CDR1 SGHDN and CDR2 FVKESK. The V and J ends lost 1 base and 8 bases respectively, with 11 bases between them. The CDR3 totals 13 residues. CDR3 region: CASSQVRGGGYTF. CDR3 sequence (DNA): TGTGCCAGCAGCCAAGTTCGGGGTGGCGGCTACACCTTC.

The chain combines TRBV28 with TRBJ2-1; weak D call: TRBD1 (6 bases). Germline V gene data show CDR1 as MDHEN and CDR2 as SYDVKM. Trimming pared 5 bases from V and 2 bases from J, leaving 16 bases between. The CDR3 runs 16 residues. CDR3 DNA sequence: TGTGCCAGCAGTCCCCGACGGGACAATCCCTACAATGAGCAGTTCTTC. Protein product: CASSPRRDNPYNEQFF.

The chain has TRBV30 and TRBJ2-1; 12 bases map to TRBD2. This CDR3 region has 15 residues. Trimming took 4 bases from V and 3 from J; bases not matched to a gene: 4. Germline CDR1 GTSNPN, CDR2 SVGIG (reference sequence). The CDR3 sequence is CAWTGTSGFYNEQFF. The CDR3 DNA follows: TGTGCCTGGACCGGGACTAGCGGGTTCTACAATGAGCAGTTCTTC.

This sequence joins TRBV2 and TRBJ2-3; the D gene is possibly TRBD2 (6 bases). V shed 7 bases and J shed 3 bases, with 14 bases lying between them. Per the germline V gene, CDR1 is SNHLY and CDR2 is FYNNEI. This CDR3 has 14 residues. Written as DNA, the CDR3 is TGTGCCAGCACCGGGCAGGGAGGTACAGATACGCAGTATTTT. This gives the protein CASTGQGGTDTQYF.

CDR3 DNA: TGTGCCAGCAGCTTACCCCCATCCTACGAGCAGTACTTC. Its protein product is CASSLPPSYEQYF. This chain uses TRBV7-8 with TRBJ2-5; D is unresolved. The end of the DNA aligns better with TRBJ2-7, so the J call may be wrong. The CDR3 is made up of 13 amino acids. Germline V gene data show CDR1 as SGHVS and CDR2 as FQNEAQ.

V gene TRBV19 combines with J gene TRBJ2-7, with TRBD2 as a possible D gene (6 bases). Germline values: CDR1 LNHDA, CDR2 SQIVND (reference sequence). The CDR3 sequence is 11 residues long. Trimming shortened V by 11 bases and J by 6 bases, and 14 bases separated the two germline ends. CDR3 coding DNA: TGTGCCTCCGGTGGAGGGCCCGAGCAGTACTTC. As protein: CASGGGPEQYF.

This chain joins TRBV7-8 and TRBJ2-3; 7 bases fit TRBD1. The trim removed 5 bases at V and 2 bases at J, leaving 10 bases unmatched. CDR3 length equals 16 residues. Germline V gives CDR1 SGHVS, CDR2 FQNEAQ. CDR3 in amino acids: CASSPRQGLVTDTQYF. The CDR3 region has the DNA TGTGCCAGCAGCCCACGACAGGGTCTTGTCACAGATACGCAGTATTTT.

This chain uses TRBV18 with TRBJ1-5; 11 nucleotides match TRBD1. Germline loops: CDR1 KGHSH, CDR2 LQKENI. Trimming removed 4 bases from V and 5 bases from J; junction bases left unmatched: 1. The CDR3 totals 14 residues. Written as DNA, the CDR3 is TGTGCCAGCTCACGGGGACAGGGGGATCAGCCCCAGCATTTT. This codes for CASSRGQGDQPQHF.

The genes are TRBV11-2 and TRBJ2-3, with 11 positions matching TRBD2. J lost 0 bases, V lost 4 bases, and 6 bases had no gene match. Germline assignment: CDR1 SGHAT and CDR2 FQNNGV. This CDR3 comprises 17 residues. The CDR3 bases are TGTGCCAGCAGCTCGACGTGGACTAGCGGGAGCACAGATACGCAGTATTTT. Translated, it gives CASSSTWTSGSTDTQYF.

V gene TRBV5-1 combines with J gene TRBJ1-1; D is possibly TRBD1 (5 bases). The CDR3 runs 15 residues. The V gene's germline CDR1 is SGHRS and CDR2 YFSETQ. Trimming removed 1 base from V and 1 base from J, with 11 bases in between. The CDR3 bases are TGCGCCAGCAGCTTGACAGGATCGGGGAACACTGAAGCTTTCTTT. This encodes CASSLTGSGNTEAFF.

The V call is TRBV28, the J call TRBJ1-1; D not certain. V lost 4 bases to trimming and J lost 0 bases, with 15 bases between them. Germline CDR1 MDHEN, CDR2 SYDVKM. The CDR3 totals 16 residues. The CDR3 protein is CASSSSAGSMNTEAFF. The CDR3 DNA follows: TGTGCCAGCAGTTCCTCGGCGGGCTCAATGAACACTGAAGCTTTCTTT. The full variable domain, in which reference TRBV28 and TRBJ1-1 provide the parts outside the CDR3, is DVKVTQSSRYLVKRTGEKVFLECVQDMDHENMFWYRQDPGLGLRLIYFSYDVKMKEKGDIPEGYSVSREKKERFSLILESASTNQTSMYLCASSSSAGSMNTEAFFGQGTRLTVV.

The CDR3 region is CASSLNLAVLFF. The CDR3 DNA follows: TGCGCCAGCAGCTTGAACCTAGCGGTTCTGTTCTTC. The chain combines TRBV5-1 with TRBJ2-1; 7 bases align to TRBD2. The V gene's germline CDR1 is SGHRS and CDR2 YFSETQ. J gave up 15 bases and V 1 base, and 7 bases lay outside the gene matches. The length of the CDR3 is 12 residues.

V is TRBV28 and J is TRBJ1-2, with TRBD1 identical over 7 bases. The V gene's germline CDR1 is MDHEN and CDR2 SYDVKM. The V segment lost 7 bases and the J segment 6 bases; nucleotides outside the gene matches: 5. The CDR3 consists of 12 residues. This chain's CDR3 is CASIGDSDGYTF. The CDR3 DNA is TGTGCCAGCATAGGGGACAGCGATGGCTACACCTTC.

The gene calls are TRBV9 and TRBJ2-3; TRBD1 aligns across 10 bases. V dropped 0 bases and J dropped 1; count of bases not matched to a gene: 5. Germline values: CDR1 SGDLS, CDR2 YYNGEE. CDR3 size: 17 residues. The CDR3 region is CASSVGTGGGGTDTQYF. Written as DNA, the CDR3 is TGTGCCAGCAGCGTAGGGACAGGGGGAGGGGGCACAGATACGCAGTATTTT.